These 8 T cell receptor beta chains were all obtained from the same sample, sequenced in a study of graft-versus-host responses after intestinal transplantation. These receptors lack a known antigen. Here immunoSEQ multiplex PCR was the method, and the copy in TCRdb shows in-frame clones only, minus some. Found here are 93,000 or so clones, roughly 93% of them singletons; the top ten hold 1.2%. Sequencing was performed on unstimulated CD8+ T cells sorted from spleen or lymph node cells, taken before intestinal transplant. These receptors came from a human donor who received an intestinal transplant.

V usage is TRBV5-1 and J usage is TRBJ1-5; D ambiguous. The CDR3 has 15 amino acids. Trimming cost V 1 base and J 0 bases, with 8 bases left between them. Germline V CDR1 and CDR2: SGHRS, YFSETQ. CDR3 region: CASSLMGNSNQPQHF. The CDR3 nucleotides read TGCGCCAGCAGCTTGATGGGGAATAGCAATCAGCCCCAGCATTTT.

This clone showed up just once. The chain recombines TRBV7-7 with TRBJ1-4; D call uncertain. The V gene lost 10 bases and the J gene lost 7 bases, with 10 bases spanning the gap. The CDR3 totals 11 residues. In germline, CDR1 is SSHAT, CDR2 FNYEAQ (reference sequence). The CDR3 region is CATRTREKLFF. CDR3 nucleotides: TGTGCCACCCGAACGCGTGAAAAACTGTTTTTT.

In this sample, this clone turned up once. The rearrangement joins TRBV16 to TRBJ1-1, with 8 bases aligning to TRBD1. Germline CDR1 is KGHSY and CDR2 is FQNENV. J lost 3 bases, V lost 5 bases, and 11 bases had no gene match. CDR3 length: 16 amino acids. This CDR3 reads CASSVTSGGWDTEAFF. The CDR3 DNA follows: TGTGCCAGCAGCGTGACTTCAGGGGGCTGGGACACTGAAGCTTTCTTT.

The CDR3 nucleotides read TGCGCCAGCAGTGGGACTAGCGGGAGGGGGGAGCAGTACTTC. Its protein product is CASSGTSGRGEQYF. The V gene is TRBV10-2, the J gene TRBJ2-7; 15 bases are shared with TRBD2. Germline values: CDR1 WSHSY, CDR2 SAAADI. The CDR3 is 14 amino acids. V dropped 4 bases and J dropped 7; count of bases not matched to a gene: 2.

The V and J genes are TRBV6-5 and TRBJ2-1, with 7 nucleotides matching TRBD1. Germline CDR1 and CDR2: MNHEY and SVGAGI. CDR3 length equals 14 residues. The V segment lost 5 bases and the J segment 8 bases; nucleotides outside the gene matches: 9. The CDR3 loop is CASSESQGFDEQFF. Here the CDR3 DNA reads TGTGCCAGCAGTGAATCACAGGGGTTCGATGAGCAGTTCTTC.

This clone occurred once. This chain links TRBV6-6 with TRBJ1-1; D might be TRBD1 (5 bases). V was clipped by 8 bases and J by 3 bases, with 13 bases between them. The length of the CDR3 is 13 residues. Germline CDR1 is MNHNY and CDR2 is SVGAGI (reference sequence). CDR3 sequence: CASASGGHTEAFF. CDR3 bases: TGTGCCAGCGCTTCCGGGGGTCACACTGAAGCTTTCTTT.

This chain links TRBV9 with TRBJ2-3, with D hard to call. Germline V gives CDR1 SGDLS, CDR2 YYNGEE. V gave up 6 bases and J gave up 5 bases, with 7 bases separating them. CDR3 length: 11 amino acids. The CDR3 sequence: CASKGGDTQYF. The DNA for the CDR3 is TGTGCCAGCAAAGGCGGAGATACGCAGTATTTT.

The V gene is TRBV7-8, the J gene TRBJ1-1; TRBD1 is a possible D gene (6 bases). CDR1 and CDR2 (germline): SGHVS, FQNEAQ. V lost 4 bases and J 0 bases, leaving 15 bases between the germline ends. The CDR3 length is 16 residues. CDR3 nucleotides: TGTGCCAGCAGCTCCCTGGGGGGCAGATTGAACACTGAAGCTTTCTTT. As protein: CASSSLGGRLNTEAFF.